This entry is about one T cell receptor beta chain. What it recognizes is unknown. The sample is drawn from a study of post-analysis software for immune sequencing data. Study as a whole: The study covered relapsing-remitting, secondary progressive and progressive-relapsing courses of multiple sclerosis. Study-wide findings and caveats: A few TRBV segments occurring more often in patients than controls included TRBV5-6, TRBV5-1 and TRBV20-1.

Presence of unique molecular identifiers characterized the TCR beta cDNA libraries. TCRdb recomputed calls from the PCR reads with MiXCR, one row per CDR3 protein. The sample has about 680,000 distinct CDR3 sequences; 59% are singletons. Looked up from germline, CDR1 is LGHNA and CDR2 is YNFKEQ. The V end lost 3 bases, the J end lost 3 bases, and 9 bases lay between the germline ends. This CDR3 spans 14 amino acids. The V call is TRBV4-2, the J call TRBJ1-5; a possible D gene is TRBD1 (5 bases). Input material: blood. This receptor was identified in a girl aged 2-10 years with multiple sclerosis. This CDR3 is CASSHPRDNQPQHF. The CDR3 coding sequence is TGTGCCAGCAGCCATCCCAGGGACAATCAGCCCCAGCATTTT.